This TCR beta chain emerged from a study of T cell responses to AZD1222 COVID-19 vaccine. Generated by immunoSEQ multiplex PCR, the TCRdb table keeps only in-frame clones and is missing some. The sample consists of 150,000 to 200,000 clones, almost 90% of them appearing once. The CDR3 is made up of 14 amino acids. The ends lost 3 bases at V and 1 base at J; junction bases unmatched: 1. CDR1 and CDR2 (germline): LNHDA, SQIVND (reference sequence). The source of this sequence is an adult in good health. The sample in question was peripheral blood, obtained on day 0 of AZD1222 vaccination. V gene TRBV19 combines with J gene TRBJ1-1; 8 bases are a match to TRBD1. CDR3 amino acids: CASSIGQGNTEAFF. The CDR3 DNA sequence: TGTGCCAGTAGTATCGGACAGGGGAACACTGAAGCTTTCTTT.